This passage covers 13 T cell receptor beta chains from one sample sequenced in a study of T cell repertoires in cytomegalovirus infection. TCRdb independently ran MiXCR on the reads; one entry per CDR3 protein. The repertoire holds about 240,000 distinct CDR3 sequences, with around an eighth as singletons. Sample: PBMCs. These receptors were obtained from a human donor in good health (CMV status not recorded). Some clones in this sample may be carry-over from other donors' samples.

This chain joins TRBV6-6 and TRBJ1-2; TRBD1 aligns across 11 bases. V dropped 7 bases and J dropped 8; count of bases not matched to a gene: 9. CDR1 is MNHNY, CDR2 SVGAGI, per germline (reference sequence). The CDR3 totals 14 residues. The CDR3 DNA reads TGTGCCAGCACCAGGGACAGGGGGGCTGGCGGCTACACCTTC. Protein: CASTRDRGAGGYTF.

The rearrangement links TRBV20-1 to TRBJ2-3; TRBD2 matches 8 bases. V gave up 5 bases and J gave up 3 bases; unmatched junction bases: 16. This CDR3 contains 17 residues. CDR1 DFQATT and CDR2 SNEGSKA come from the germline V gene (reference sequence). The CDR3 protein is CSAGSGTRGVRTDTQYF. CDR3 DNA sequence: TGCAGTGCTGGCTCCGGGACTAGGGGCGTCCGAACAGATACGCAGTATTTT.

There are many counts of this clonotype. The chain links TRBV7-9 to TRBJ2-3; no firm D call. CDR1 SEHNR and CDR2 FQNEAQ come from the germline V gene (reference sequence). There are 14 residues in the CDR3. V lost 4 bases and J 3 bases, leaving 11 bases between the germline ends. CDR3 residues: CASSSGEGTDTQYF. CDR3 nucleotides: TGTGCCAGCAGCTCCGGCGAAGGAACAGATACGCAGTATTTT.

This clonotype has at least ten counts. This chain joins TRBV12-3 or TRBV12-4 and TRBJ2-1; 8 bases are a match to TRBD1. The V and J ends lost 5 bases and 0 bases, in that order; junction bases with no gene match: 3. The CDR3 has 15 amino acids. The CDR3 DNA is TGTGCCAGCAGTAAGGACAGGGCCTCCTACAATGAGCAGTTCTTC. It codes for CASSKDRASYNEQFF.

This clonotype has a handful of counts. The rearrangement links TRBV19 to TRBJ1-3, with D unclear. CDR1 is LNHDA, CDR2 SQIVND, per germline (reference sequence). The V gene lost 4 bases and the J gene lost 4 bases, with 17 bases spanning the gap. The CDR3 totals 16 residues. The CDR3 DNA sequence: TGTGCCAGTAGTAAATCACGTTCCAGGTCCGGAAACACCATATATTTT. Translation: CASSKSRSRSGNTIYF.

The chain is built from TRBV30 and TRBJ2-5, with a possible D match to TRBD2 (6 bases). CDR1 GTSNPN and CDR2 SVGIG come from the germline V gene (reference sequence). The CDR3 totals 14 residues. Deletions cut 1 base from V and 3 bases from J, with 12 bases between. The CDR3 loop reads CAWSGAGREETQYF. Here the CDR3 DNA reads TGTGCCTGGAGTGGAGCGGGCAGGGAAGAGACCCAGTACTTC.

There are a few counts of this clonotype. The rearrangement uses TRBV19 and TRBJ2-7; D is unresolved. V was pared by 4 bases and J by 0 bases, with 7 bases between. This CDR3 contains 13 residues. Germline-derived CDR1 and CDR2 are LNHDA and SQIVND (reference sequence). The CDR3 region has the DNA TGTGCCAGTAGTACCAGTTACTCCTACGAGCAGTACTTC. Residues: CASSTSYSYEQYF.

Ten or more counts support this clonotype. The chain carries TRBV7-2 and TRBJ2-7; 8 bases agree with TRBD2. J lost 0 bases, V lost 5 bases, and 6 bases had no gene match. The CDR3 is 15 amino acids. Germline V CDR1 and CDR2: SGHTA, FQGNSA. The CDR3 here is CASSPSLAASYEQYF. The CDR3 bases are TGTGCCAGCAGCCCTTCACTAGCGGCCTCCTACGAGCAGTACTTC.

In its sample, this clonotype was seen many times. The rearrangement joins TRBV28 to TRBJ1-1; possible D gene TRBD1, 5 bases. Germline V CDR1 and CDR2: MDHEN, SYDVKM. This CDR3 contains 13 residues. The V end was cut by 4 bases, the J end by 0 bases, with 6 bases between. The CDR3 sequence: CASSSGVNTEAFF. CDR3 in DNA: TGTGCCAGCAGTTCGGGGGTGAACACTGAAGCTTTCTTT.

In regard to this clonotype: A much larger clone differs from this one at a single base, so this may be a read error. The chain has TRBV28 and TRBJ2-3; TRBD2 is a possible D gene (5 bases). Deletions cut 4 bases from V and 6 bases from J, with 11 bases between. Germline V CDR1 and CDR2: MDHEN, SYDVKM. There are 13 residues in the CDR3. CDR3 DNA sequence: TGTGCCAGCAGTTCGCCCGGGAAGGATACGCAGTATTTT. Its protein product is CASSSPGKDTQYF.

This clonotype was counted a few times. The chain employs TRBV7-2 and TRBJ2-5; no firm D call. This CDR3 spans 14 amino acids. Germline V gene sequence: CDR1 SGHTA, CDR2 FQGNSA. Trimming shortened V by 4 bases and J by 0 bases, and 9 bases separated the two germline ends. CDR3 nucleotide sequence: TGTGCCAGCAGCTCAGACTGGTACCAAGAGACCCAGTACTTC. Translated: CASSSDWYQETQYF.

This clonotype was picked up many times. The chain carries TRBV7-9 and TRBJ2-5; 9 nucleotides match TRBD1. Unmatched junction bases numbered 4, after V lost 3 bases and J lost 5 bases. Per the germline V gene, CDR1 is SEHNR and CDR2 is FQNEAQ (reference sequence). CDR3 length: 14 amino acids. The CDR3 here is CASSFRDRAETQYF. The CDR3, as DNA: TGTGCCAGCAGCTTCCGGGACAGGGCGGAGACCCAGTACTTC.

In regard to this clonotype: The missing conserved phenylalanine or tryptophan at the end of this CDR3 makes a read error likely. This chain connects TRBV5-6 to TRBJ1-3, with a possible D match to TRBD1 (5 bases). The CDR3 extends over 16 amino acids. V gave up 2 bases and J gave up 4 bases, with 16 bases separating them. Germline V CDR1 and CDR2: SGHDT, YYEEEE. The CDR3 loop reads CASSLTGADGGNTIYC. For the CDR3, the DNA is TGTGCCAGCAGCTTAACCGGGGCCGATGGAGGAAACACCATATATTGT.